These 2 T cell receptor beta chains were all obtained from the same sample, sequenced in a study of identical twins' blood T cells. A single record per CDR3 protein comes from TCRdb applying MiXCR to the 5' RACE reads. The sample contains hundreds of thousands of distinct CDR3 sequences, around 30% of which appear only once. The specimen was PBMCs. The receptors come from a woman aged 18-50 years in good health.

In the case of this clonotype: An end of the junction does not agree with germline; a read error may underlie this. The genes are TRBV7-2 and TRBJ2-5; D is unclear. The CDR3 sequence is 12 residues long. The germline gives CDR1 SGHTA, CDR2 FQGNSA. CDR3 sequence: CAGSLRKETQYF. The CDR3 DNA reads as TGTGCCGGCAGCTTAAGAAAAGAGACCCAGTACTTC.

This clonotype was found many times. The rearrangement joins TRBV5-1 to TRBJ1-5; D call uncertain. The CDR3 extends over 16 amino acids. Per the germline V gene, CDR1 is SGHRS and CDR2 is YFSETQ. Between the trimmed V and J ends, which lost 0 bases and 7 bases, there was a span of 17 bases. The CDR3 sequence: CASSLVPGGSGQPQHF. The CDR3 DNA reads as TGCGCCAGCAGCTTGGTCCCTGGTGGATCGGGACAGCCCCAGCATTTT.